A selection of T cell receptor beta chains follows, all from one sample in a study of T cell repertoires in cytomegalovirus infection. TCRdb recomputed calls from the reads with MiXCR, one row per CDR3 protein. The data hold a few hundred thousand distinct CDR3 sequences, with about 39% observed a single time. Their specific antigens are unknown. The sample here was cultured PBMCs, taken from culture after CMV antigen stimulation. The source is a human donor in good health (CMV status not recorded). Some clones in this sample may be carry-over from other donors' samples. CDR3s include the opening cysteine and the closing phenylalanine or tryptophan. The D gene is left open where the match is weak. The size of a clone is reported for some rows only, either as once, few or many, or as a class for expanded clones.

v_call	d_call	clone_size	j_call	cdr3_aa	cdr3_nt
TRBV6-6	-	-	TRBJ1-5	CASSEWELGQPQHF	TGTGCCAGCAGTGAGTGGGAATTGGGACAGCCCCAGCATTTT
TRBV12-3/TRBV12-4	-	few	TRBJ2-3	CASRLSGGPPLYF	TGTGCCAGCAGATTGAGTGGCGGGCCTCCACTGTATTTT
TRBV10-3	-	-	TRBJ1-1	CAMSRGPNTEAFF	TGTGCCATGTCCAGGGGACCAAACACTGAAGCTTTCTTT
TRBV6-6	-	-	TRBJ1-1	CASSSPGVSAEAFF	TGTGCCAGCAGCTCCCCAGGGGTTTCGGCTGAAGCTTTCTTT
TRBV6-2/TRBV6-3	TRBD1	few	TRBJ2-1	CASSGGQRFEQFF	TGTGCCAGCAGTGGGGGACAGAGGTTTGAGCAGTTCTTC
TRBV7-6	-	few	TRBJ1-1	CASSLGLGANTEAFF	TGTGCCAGCAGCTTAGGGCTGGGGGCAAACACTGAAGCTTTCTTT
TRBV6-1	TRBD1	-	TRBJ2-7	CASSETPPRGIPSYEQYF	TGTGCCAGCAGTGAAACCCCCCCCAGGGGGATTCCGTCCTACGAGCAGTACTTC
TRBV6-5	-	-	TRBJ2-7	CASGRGLFSSYEQYF	TGTGCCAGCGGGCGGGGACTTTTCTCCTCCTACGAGCAGTACTTC
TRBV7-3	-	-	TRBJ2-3	CASRATGTTQYF	TGTGCCAGCAGGGCAACCGGGACGACGCAGTATTTT
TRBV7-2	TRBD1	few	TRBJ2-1	CASSTSGTGGYNEQFF	TGTGCCAGCAGCACATCCGGGACAGGGGGCTACAATGAGCAGTTCTTC
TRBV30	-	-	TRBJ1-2	CAWSATGGDGYTF	TGTGCCTGGAGTGCGACCGGGGGTGATGGCTACACCTTC
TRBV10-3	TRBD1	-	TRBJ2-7	CAISTSRDRGGEQYF	TGTGCCATCAGTACTAGCCGGGACAGGGGCGGCGAGCAGTACTTC
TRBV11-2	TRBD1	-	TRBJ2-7	CASSPPDRGTYEQYF	TGTGCCAGCAGCCCACCGGACAGGGGGACCTACGAGCAGTACTTC
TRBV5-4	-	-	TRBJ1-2	CASSRRTETNYGYTF	TGTGCCAGCAGCCGGAGGACGGAGACTAACTATGGCTACACCTTC
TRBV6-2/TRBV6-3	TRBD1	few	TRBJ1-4	CASRPDPGQGNEKLFF	TGTGCCAGCAGGCCCGACCCGGGACAGGGGAATGAAAAACTGTTTTTT
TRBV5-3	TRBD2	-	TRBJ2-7	CAFTKPGGPHEQYF	TGTGCCTTCACCAAACCGGGAGGGCCACACGAGCAGTACTTC
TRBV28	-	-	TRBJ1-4	CASRSRDLPGGEKLFF	TGTGCCAGCAGATCCCGGGATCTTCCCGGCGGTGAAAAACTGTTTTTT
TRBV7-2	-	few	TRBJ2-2	CASSPRPGAVGELFF	TGTGCCAGCAGCCCCCGGCCGGGGGCGGTCGGGGAGCTGTTTTTT
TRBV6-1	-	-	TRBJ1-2	CASELQRNYGYTF	TGTGCCAGCGAATTGCAACGAAACTATGGCTACACCTTC
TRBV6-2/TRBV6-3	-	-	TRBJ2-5	CASSYSTSVETQYF	TGTGCCAGCAGTTACTCGACTTCGGTGGAGACCCAGTACTTC
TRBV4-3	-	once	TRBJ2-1	CASSQVTRVKQFF	TGCGCCAGCAGCCAAGTAACACGTGTTAAGCAGTTCTTC
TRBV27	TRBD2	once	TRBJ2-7	CASSPREGSAIIYEQYF	TGTGCCAGCAGTCCGCGGGAGGGGTCGGCCATCATCTACGAGCAGTACTTC
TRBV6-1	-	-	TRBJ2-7	CASIEVERGVYEQYF	TGTGCCAGCATCGAAGTGGAGAGGGGGGTCTACGAGCAGTACTTC
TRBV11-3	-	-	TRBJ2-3	CASSKGGDTDTQYF	TGTGCCAGCAGCAAGGGGGGAGACACAGATACGCAGTATTTT
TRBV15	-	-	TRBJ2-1	CATSRDGGYNEQFF	TGTGCCACCAGCAGAGATGGGGGATACAATGAGCAGTTCTTC
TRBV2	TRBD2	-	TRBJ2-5	CASSNSGGPEETQYF	TGTGCCAGCAGCAATAGCGGGGGGCCAGAAGAGACCCAGTACTTC
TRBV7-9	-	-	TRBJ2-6	CASSLGAEVSGANVLTF	TGTGCCAGCAGCTTAGGGGCAGAGGTCTCTGGGGCCAACGTCCTGACTTTC
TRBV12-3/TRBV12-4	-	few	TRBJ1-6	CASSSTSGTRHSPLHF	TGTGCCAGCAGCTCGACCTCCGGGACACGCCATTCACCCCTCCACTTT
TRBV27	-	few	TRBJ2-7	CASRTTSTDEQYF	TGTGCCAGCAGGACGACGTCGACGGACGAGCAGTACTTC
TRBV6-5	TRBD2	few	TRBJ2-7	CASSFQVGGPDEQYF	TGTGCCAGCAGTTTCCAGGTGGGAGGGCCTGACGAGCAGTACTTC
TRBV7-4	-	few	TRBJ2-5	CASSSGRSRETQYF	TGTGCCAGCAGCTCAGGACGGTCCCGGGAGACCCAGTACTTC
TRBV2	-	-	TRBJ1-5	CASRGGGLQPQHF	TGTGCCAGCAGGGGAGGGGGGCTTCAGCCCCAGCATTTT
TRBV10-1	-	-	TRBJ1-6	CASSESQTGISPLHF	TGCGCCAGCAGCGAATCCCAAACAGGGATTTCACCCCTCCACTTT
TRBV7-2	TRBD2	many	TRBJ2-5	CASSPRSSGETQYF	TGTGCCAGCAGCCCGCGTTCTAGCGGGGAGACCCAGTACTTC
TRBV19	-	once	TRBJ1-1	CASSAGLRNTEAFF	TGTGCCAGTAGTGCGGGGTTAAGGAACACTGAAGCTTTCTTT
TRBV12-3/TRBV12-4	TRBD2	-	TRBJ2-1	CASSPPSGLGNEQFF	TGTGCCAGCAGTCCGCCTAGCGGCCTGGGGAATGAGCAGTTCTTC
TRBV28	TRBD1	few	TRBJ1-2	CASSFETGVYYGYTF	TGTGCCAGCAGTTTCGAGACAGGGGTCTACTATGGCTACACCTTC
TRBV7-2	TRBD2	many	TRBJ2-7	CASSGLAASYEQYF	TGTGCCAGCAGCGGACTAGCGGCCAGCTACGAGCAGTACTTC
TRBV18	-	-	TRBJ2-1	CASSPYRVKSSYNEQFF	TGTGCCAGCTCACCTTACAGGGTCAAGAGCTCCTACAATGAGCAGTTCTTC
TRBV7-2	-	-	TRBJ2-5	CASSLVKGQETQYF	TGTGCCAGCAGCTTAGTTAAGGGACAAGAGACCCAGTACTTC
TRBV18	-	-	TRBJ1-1	CASSRGNLGNTEAFF	TGTGCCAGCTCACGGGGGAATCTGGGGAACACTGAAGCTTTCTTT
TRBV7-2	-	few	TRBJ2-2	CASSLVGQGTGELFF	TGTGCCAGCAGCTTAGTTGGGCAGGGCACCGGGGAGCTGTTTTTT
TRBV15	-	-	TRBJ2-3	CATSRDGGGVMFTQYF	TGTGCCACCAGCAGAGATGGAGGCGGGGTTATGTTTACGCAGTATTTT
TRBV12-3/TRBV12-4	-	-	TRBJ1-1	CASSPAVSIMNTEAFF	TGTGCCAGCAGTCCCGCCGTCAGTATTATGAACACTGAAGCTTTCTTT
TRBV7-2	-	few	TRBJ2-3	CASSLRWGADTQYF	TGTGCCAGCAGCTTGCGGTGGGGGGCAGATACGCAGTATTTT
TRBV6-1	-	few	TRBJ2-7	CASSVTSDLGHLF	TGTGCCAGCAGTGTCACAAGCGACCTAGGGCATCTCTTC
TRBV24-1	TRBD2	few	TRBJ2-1	CATSDPLAGGENEQFF	TGTGCCACCAGTGATCCACTAGCGGGAGGTGAGAATGAGCAGTTCTTC
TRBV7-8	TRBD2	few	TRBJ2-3	CASSLLAGGRDTQYF	TGTGCCAGCAGCTTACTAGCGGGAGGGCGTGATACGCAGTATTTT
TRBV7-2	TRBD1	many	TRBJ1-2	CASSLATGTGDGYTF	TGTGCCAGCAGCTTAGCGACCGGGACAGGGGATGGCTACACCTTC
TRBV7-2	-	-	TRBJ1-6	CASSLRGGDSPLHF	TGTGCCAGCAGCCTTAGGGGCGGGGATTCACCCCTCCACTTT
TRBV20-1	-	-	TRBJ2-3	CSAIPRGSGTRDTQYF	TGCAGTGCCATCCCACGTGGTAGCGGAACCCGGGATACGCAGTATTTT
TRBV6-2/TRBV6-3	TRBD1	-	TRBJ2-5	CASRTNRGRQETQYF	TGTGCCAGCAGAACCAACAGGGGGCGGCAAGAGACCCAGTACTTC